This TCR beta chain appears in the sequencing data of a study of T cell responses to AZD1222 COVID-19 vaccine. At the level of the study: The analysis combined second doses at about 4 or about 12 weeks. General observations from the study: The study found Spike-specific TCR breadth and depth rose after two AZD1222 doses. Of the AZD1222 recipients, only 5 to 7 were seropositive at baseline.

For this clone: Its antigen is undetermined.

Repertoires were generated with immunoSEQ multiplex PCR, while TCRdb's copy carries only in-frame clones and drops some. The profile covers approximately 130,000 clones, with about 90% appearing a single time and about 5.2% taken by the ten largest. The receptor was derived from an adult in good health. The source was peripheral blood, collected on day 0 of AZD1222 vaccination.

CDR3 loop: CASSIDDRASGNTIYF. The CDR3 DNA is TGTGCCAGTAGTATAGATGACAGAGCCTCTGGAAACACCATATATTTT. V and J are TRBV19 and TRBJ1-3; tentative D call: TRBD1 (5 bases). Germline CDR1 reads LNHDA; CDR2 reads SQIVND (reference sequence). The CDR3 length is 16 residues. The V gene lost 0 bases and the J gene lost 0 bases, with 9 bases spanning the gap.